This T cell receptor (beta chain) was found in a study of CD8 T cells in Susac syndrome. Study information: At the time of blood draw, patients with Susac syndrome were therapy-naive, receiving corticosteroids, or receiving intravenous immunoglobulin alone.

Random hexamers were used to reverse transcribe an amount of about 0.5 to 1 ug RNA. From the immunoSEQ multiplex PCR reads, TCRdb called clonotypes with MiXCR, one entry per CDR3 protein. This repertoire shows about 53,000 distinct CDR3 sequences, 85% to 95% found once; its top ten account for roughly 0.8%. The CDR3 extends over 13 amino acids. V dropped 1 base and J dropped 6 bases, with 7 bases sitting between them. Germline-derived CDR1 and CDR2 are MNHEY and SMNVEV (reference sequence). Input material: CD8+ T cells from PBMCs. V and J are TRBV27 and TRBJ1-5; unclear D gene. The sequence derives from a human donor with Susac syndrome. CDR3 protein: CASSLFVSQPQHF. CDR3 nucleotides: TGTGCCAGCAGTTTATTTGTGAGTCAGCCCCAGCATTTT.